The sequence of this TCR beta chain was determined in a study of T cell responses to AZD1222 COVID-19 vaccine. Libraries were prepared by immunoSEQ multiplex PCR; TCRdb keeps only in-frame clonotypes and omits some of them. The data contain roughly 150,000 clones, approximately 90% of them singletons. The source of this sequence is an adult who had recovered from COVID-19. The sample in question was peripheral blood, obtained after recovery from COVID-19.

The CDR3 nucleotides read TGTGCCAGCAGCCAACAGGGTAGCTCCTACGAGCAGTACTTC. Its translation is CASSQQGSSYEQYF. J is TRBJ2-7 and V is TRBV3-1 (or the pseudogene TRBV3-2); a possible D gene is TRBD1 (5 bases). The V end lost 2 bases, the J end lost 0 bases, and 8 bases lay between the germline ends. This CDR3 has 14 residues. Germline CDR1 and CDR2: LGHDT and YNNKEL (reference sequence).